Listed below are T cell receptor beta chains from one sample, sequenced in a study of cytotoxic CD8 clonotypes in ibrutinib-treated CLL. Generated by immunoSEQ multiplex PCR, the TCRdb table keeps only in-frame clones and is missing some. The sample consists of approximately 300,000 clones, around four fifths of them appearing once. This material consisted of PBMCs, taken before ibrutinib treatment. The source of these receptors is a human donor with chronic lymphocytic leukemia. Both conserved end residues are part of each CDR3. A D gene is named only where the DNA matches it firmly. Only part of the rows carry a size: once, few, many, or a class if the clone is expanded.

j_gene | v_gene | abundance | d_gene | CDR3aa | CDR3nt
TRBJ2-5 | TRBV9 | . | TRBD1 | CASSAGAGTGEETQYF | TGTGCCAGCAGCGCAGGCGCCGGGACAGGGGAAGAGACCCAGTACTTC
TRBJ1-5 | TRBV6-1 | . | . | CASSERWVRQPQHF | TGTGCCAGCAGTGAACGATGGGTCCGTCAGCCCCAGCATTTT
TRBJ2-7 | TRBV4-3 | . | TRBD2 | CASSQEVSFSGSDRTYEQYF | TGCGCCAGCAGCCAAGAGGTATCGTTCAGCGGGAGTGACCGAACCTACGAGCAGTACTTC
TRBJ1-2 | TRBV4-1 | . | . | CASSQAARGDYGYTF | TGCGCCAGCAGCCAAGCTGCCAGGGGTGACTATGGCTACACCTTC
TRBJ2-3 | TRBV29-1 | . | . | CSVVRNVPSTDTQYF | TGCAGCGTTGTGCGCAATGTGCCTAGCACAGATACGCAGTATTTT
TRBJ1-2 | TRBV4-2 | . | TRBD1 | CASSQVQLTGGGYGYTF | TGTGCCAGCAGCCAAGTCCAACTCACAGGGGGCGGCTATGGCTACACCTTC
TRBJ2-1 | TRBV5-1 | few | TRBD2 | CASSSTGLAGYEQFF | TGCGCCAGCAGCTCTACGGGACTAGCGGGATATGAGCAGTTCTTC
TRBJ2-7 | TRBV28 | few | . | CASSLGERDEQYF | TGTGCCAGCAGTTTAGGGGAGCGGGACGAGCAGTACTTC
TRBJ2-7 | TRBV29-1 | . | . | CSVDVRGYEQYF | TGCAGCGTTGACGTCAGGGGTTACGAGCAGTACTTC
TRBJ2-5 | TRBV27 | . | TRBD1 | CASSTTGVETQYF | TGTGCCAGCAGTACGACAGGGGTAGAGACCCAGTACTTC
TRBJ1-4 | TRBV28 | . | . | CASSFDRYSEKLFF | TGTGCCAGCAGTTTTGACAGGTATTCCGAAAAACTGTTTTTT
TRBJ2-7 | TRBV19 | . | . | CASSLGTTPYEQYF | TGTGCCAGTAGTCTCGGGACAACTCCCTACGAGCAGTACTTC
TRBJ2-7 | TRBV5-4 | . | . | CASSSPDSSYEQYF | TGTGCCAGCAGCTCACCCGACAGCTCCTACGAGCAGTACTTC
TRBJ2-7 | TRBV2 | . | TRBD2 | CASRREPSYEQYF | TGTGCCAGCAGGCGGGAGCCCTCCTACGAGCAGTACTTC
TRBJ2-1 | TRBV20-1 | once | . | CSVSRGGEQFF | TGCAGTGTTAGCCGGGGTGGCGAGCAGTTCTTC
TRBJ1-3 | TRBV29-1 | . | . | CSVVAGGGNTIYF | TGCAGCGTTGTAGCAGGAGGAGGAAACACCATATATTTT
TRBJ1-4 | TRBV6-1 | . | . | CASSGTVTNEKLFF | TGTGCCAGCAGTGGGACAGTTACTAATGAAAAACTGTTTTTT
TRBJ1-1 | TRBV29-1 | . | . | CSAVQRTYTEAFF | TGCAGCGCCGTGCAACGAACTTACACTGAAGCTTTCTTT
TRBJ1-1 | TRBV4-2 | . | TRBD1 | CASSRKRTGGTEAFF | TGTGCCAGCAGCCGAAAGAGGACAGGGGGCACTGAAGCTTTCTTT
TRBJ2-4 | TRBV12-5 | . | . | CASTPRAGNIQYF | TGTGCTAGTACCCCCCGGGCGGGGAACATTCAGTACTTC
TRBJ2-3 | TRBV28 | . | TRBD2 | CASSLFSGSPSTDTQYF | TGTGCCAGCAGTTTGTTTAGCGGGAGCCCTTCCACAGATACGCAGTATTTT
TRBJ2-5 | TRBV10-2 | . | . | CASTRGSGETQYF | TGCGCCAGCACGAGGGGTAGTGGCGAGACCCAGTACTTC
TRBJ1-2 | TRBV28 | once | TRBD1 | CASRTSDRVDGYTF | TGTGCCAGCAGGACCTCAGACAGGGTAGATGGCTACACCTTC
TRBJ1-2 | TRBV7-9 | once | . | CASSLERSYTF | TGTGCCAGCAGCTTAGAAAGAAGCTACACCTTC
TRBJ1-4 | TRBV6-5 | . | . | CASSYLGGAYEKLFF | TGTGCCAGCAGTTACTTGGGGGGCGCGTATGAAAAACTGTTTTTT
TRBJ2-3 | TRBV9 | . | . | CASSVFAGSTDTQYF | TGTGCCAGCAGCGTATTCGCAGGGAGCACAGATACGCAGTATTTT
TRBJ1-1 | TRBV6-1 | . | TRBD1 | CASSGRQGANTEAFF | TGTGCCAGCAGTGGACGACAGGGTGCGAACACTGAAGCTTTCTTT
TRBJ2-7 | TRBV29-1 | . | TRBD1 | CSVEGGQGLPPGYEQYF | TGCAGCGTTGAGGGGGGACAGGGTCTGCCCCCGGGCTACGAGCAGTACTTC
TRBJ1-5 | TRBV6-5 | few | . | CASTPAAGSNQPQHF | TGTGCCAGCACGCCCGCAGCCGGGAGCAATCAGCCCCAGCATTTT
TRBJ2-1 | TRBV25-1 | . | TRBD2 | CASTKAGGIYNEQFF | TGTGCCAGCACAAAAGCGGGAGGGATTTACAATGAGCAGTTCTTC
TRBJ2-1 | TRBV29-1 | once | . | CSCSGGANEQFF | TGCAGCTGTAGCGGCGGGGCCAATGAGCAGTTCTTC
TRBJ1-1 | TRBV2 | few | TRBD1 | CASSENRGTEAFF | TGTGCCAGCAGTGAAAACAGGGGAACTGAAGCTTTCTTT
TRBJ1-1 | TRBV19 | . | . | CASRRQEENTEAFF | TGTGCCAGTAGAAGACAGGAAGAGAACACTGAAGCTTTCTTT
TRBJ2-5 | TRBV5-1 | . | TRBD1 | CASSFRDRQETQYF | TGCGCCAGCAGCTTTAGGGACAGACAAGAGACCCAGTACTTC
TRBJ2-5 | TRBV20-1 | few | . | CSAGEYGTQYF | TGCAGTGCCGGGGAGTATGGGACCCAGTACTTC
TRBJ1-4 | TRBV2 | . | . | CASSSYSVNEKLFF | TGTGCCAGCAGTTCGTATTCAGTGAATGAAAAACTGTTTTTT
TRBJ2-5 | TRBV28 | . | TRBD1 | CASRPNDRAKETQYF | TGTGCCAGCAGACCCAATGACAGGGCCAAAGAGACCCAGTACTTC
TRBJ2-7 | TRBV2 | . | . | CASSVLGGYEQYF | TGTGCCAGCAGTGTATTAGGGGGCTACGAGCAGTACTTC